This TCR beta chain emerged from a study of control samples from healthy donors and cancer patients. Data came from immunoSEQ multiplex PCR; TCRdb stores just in-frame clones and leaves some out. The sample contains nearly 35,000 clones, 90% to 95% of which appear only once. V was pared by 2 bases and J by 2 bases, with 8 bases between. The V gene's germline CDR1 is SGHRS and CDR2 YFSETQ. The CDR3 runs 14 residues. The genes are TRBV5-1 and TRBJ2-1; no firm D call. The source is a man in his forties or fifties with colorectal cancer. Material: PBMCs. CDR3 nucleotide sequence: TGCGCCAGCAGCTTACAGAGCCCCTACAATGAGCAGTTCTTC. This codes for CASSLQSPYNEQFF.